The T cell receptor beta chain under discussion was sequenced for a study of blood T cell repertoires in COVID-19. Study background: From the United States, Italy and Spain came samples of acute and convalescent COVID-19. Nucleic acid was either cDNA or gDNA, and it came from T cells, B-cell-depleted T cells, or PBMCs.

Original processing methods: Using reference gene primer amplification, nucleated cell counts were estimated. Measured with immunoSEQ multiplex PCR; TCRdb has only the in-frame clones, and not every one. V and J calls and clone size are as listed in that table; D and trimming were resolved from the DNA. The sample comprises 100,000 to 150,000 clones, approximately 82% of which are singletons, and about 3.8% rests with the top ten. Germline V lookup: CDR1 MDHEN, CDR2 SYDVKM. The CDR3 is 13 residues long. J was trimmed by 11 bases and V by 9 bases; bases with no gene match: 13. The sequencing input was peripheral blood. The TCR was taken from a woman between 50 and 59 years old with acute or convalescent COVID-19. V is TRBV28 and J is TRBJ1-5, with 7 bases matching TRBD1. The CDR3 bases are TGTGCCAGTCAACAGGGGTCTTTCATGTCCCAGCATTTT. Translation gives CASQQGSFMSQHF.